This T cell receptor (beta chain) was captured by sequencing in a study of shared clonotypes between healthy human individuals. Naive CD8 isolation took CD45RO-negative cells positively selected for CCR7 and excluded terminally differentiated effector memory CD45RA+ cells. Each sample came from a Caucasian adult donor living in Nashville, Tennessee. Concerning this clone itself: Its antigen is not known.

The CDR3 consists of 12 residues. V was clipped by 5 bases and J by 7 bases, with 9 bases between them. Germline V gives CDR1 SGHTA, CDR2 FQGTGA. Study conclusions and caveats: Clonotype sharing levels among donors were expected to vary with sequencing depth. Against clonotypes common to all four donors, non-shared ones had lower generation probabilities.

Researchers divided each subset's genomic DNA evenly across several immunoSEQ plates. TCRdb's table, derived via immunoSEQ multiplex PCR, lists solely in-frame clones and lacks some. Here the sample spans roughly 850,000 clones, about 97% being singletons. The clonotype comes from a man aged 30 to 39 in good health. The genes are TRBV7-3 and TRBJ2-1; D might be TRBD1 or TRBD2, each matching 5 bases. Sequencing used naive CD8+ T cells sorted from blood. CDR3 nucleotides: TGTGCCAGCAGCGTGGGGGTGAATGAGCAGTTCTTC. It specifies CASSVGVNEQFF.